This TCR beta chain is from a study of OX40 agonist ivuxolimab in advanced cancers. Study context: Patients achieving partial responses numbered three: one hepatocellular carcinoma case and two cutaneous melanoma cases. General study points: In the 0.1-3.0 mg/kg groups, partial responders showed among the lowest expansion.

The germline gives CDR1 MNHEY, CDR2 SVGAGI. This CDR3 comprises 15 residues. V dropped 0 bases and J dropped 0 bases, with 5 bases sitting between them. Here immunoSEQ multiplex PCR was the method, and the copy in TCRdb shows in-frame clones only, minus some. The data hold some 50,000 clones, with about nine tenths observed a single time. Notes on this clone: Its antigen remains unidentified.

The source is an adult with an advanced solid tumor such as melanoma, head and neck, liver or kidney cancer. The chain is built from TRBV6-5 and TRBJ2-2; D not certain. The sample here was CD4+ or CD8+ T cells sorted from blood, taken in a trial of the OX40 agonist ivuxolimab. In DNA, the CDR3 is TGTGCCAGCAGTTACTCGAACACGAACACCGGGGAGCTGTTTTTT. As protein: CASSYSNTNTGELFF.